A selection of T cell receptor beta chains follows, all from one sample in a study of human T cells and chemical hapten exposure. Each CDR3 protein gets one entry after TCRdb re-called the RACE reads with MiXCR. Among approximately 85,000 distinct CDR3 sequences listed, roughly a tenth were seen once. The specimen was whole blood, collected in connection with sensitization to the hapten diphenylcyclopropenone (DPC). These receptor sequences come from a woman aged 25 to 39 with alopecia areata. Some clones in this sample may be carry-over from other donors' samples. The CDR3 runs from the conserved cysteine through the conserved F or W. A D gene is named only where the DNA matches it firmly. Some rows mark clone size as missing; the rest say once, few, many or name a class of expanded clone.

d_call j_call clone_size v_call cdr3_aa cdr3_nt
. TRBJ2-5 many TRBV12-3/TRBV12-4 CASSLGDGSRETQYF TGTGCCAGCAGTTTAGGGGACGGGAGCCGGGAGACCCAGTACTTC
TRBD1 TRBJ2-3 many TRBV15 CATSRDRTGGGYF TGTGCCACCAGCAGAGACCGGACAGGGGGCGGGTATTTT
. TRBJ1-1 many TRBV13 CASSLSRREAFF TGTGCCAGCAGCTTAAGCCGACGGGAAGCTTTCTTT
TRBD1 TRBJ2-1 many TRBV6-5 CASRPQGPNEQFF TGTGCCAGCAGACCACAGGGGCCCAATGAGCAGTTCTTC
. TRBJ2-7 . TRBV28 CASSSGTHEQYF TGTGCCAGCAGTTCCGGGACACACGAGCAGTACTTC
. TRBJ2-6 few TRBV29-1 CSVRTGANVLTF TGCAGCGTGCGTACTGGGGCCAACGTCCTGACTTTC
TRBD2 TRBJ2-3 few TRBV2 CASSGEAGGPDTQYF TGTGCCAGCAGTGGAGAAGCGGGGGGGCCAGATACGCAGTATTTT
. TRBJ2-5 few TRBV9 CASSGQGQETQYF TGTGCCAGCAGCGGGCAGGGGCAAGAGACCCAGTACTTC
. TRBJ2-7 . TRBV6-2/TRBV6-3 CASCSRGSSYEQYF TGTGCCAGCTGCTCACGGGGGAGCTCCTACGAGCAGTACTTC
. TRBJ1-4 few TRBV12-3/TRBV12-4 CASSTPDGANEKLFF TGTGCCAGCAGTACACCGGACGGAGCTAATGAAAAACTGTTTTTT
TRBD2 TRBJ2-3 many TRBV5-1 CASSMNRLAGTDTQYF TGCGCCAGCAGCATGAACCGACTAGCGGGCACAGATACGCAGTATTTT
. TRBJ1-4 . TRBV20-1 CSASDMWEKLFF TGCAGTGCTAGCGATATGTGGGAAAAACTGTTTTTT
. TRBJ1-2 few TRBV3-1 CASSPRGRWALRYTF TGTGCCAGCAGCCCGAGGGGCAGATGGGCCTTACGCTACACCTTC
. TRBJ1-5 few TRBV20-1 CSATEERGDQPQHF TGCAGTGCTACTGAAGAACGGGGGGATCAGCCCCAGCATTTT
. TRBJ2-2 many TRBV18 CASSLRNQGTGELFF TGTGCCAGCTCACTACGAAACCAGGGGACCGGGGAGCTGTTTTTT
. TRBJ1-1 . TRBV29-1 CSVEDRGEAFF TGCAGCGTTGAAGATCGGGGTGAAGCTTTCTTT
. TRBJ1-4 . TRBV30 CAWSRTATNEKLFF TGTGCCTGGAGTCGGACAGCAACTAATGAAAAACTGTTTTTT
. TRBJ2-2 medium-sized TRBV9 CASSLTGELFF TGTGCCAGCAGCCTCACCGGGGAGCTGTTTTTT
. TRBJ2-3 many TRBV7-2 CASSLVGGGGRSDTQYF TGTGCCAGCAGCTTAGTAGGGGGTGGCGGGAGATCTGATACGCAGTATTTT
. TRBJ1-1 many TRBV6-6 CASSYSQGLNTEAFF TGTGCCAGCAGTTACTCGCAGGGATTGAACACTGAAGCTTTCTTT
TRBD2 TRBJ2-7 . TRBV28 CASSPQSSGRFEQYF TGTGCCAGCAGCCCCCAGTCTAGCGGGAGGTTCGAGCAGTACTTC
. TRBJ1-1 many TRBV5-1 CASSSQVSNTEAFF TGCGCCAGCAGCTCACAAGTATCGAACACTGAAGCTTTCTTT
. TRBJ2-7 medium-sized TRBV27 CASSLSWGHLSEQYF TGTGCCAGCAGTTTATCGTGGGGACACCTCTCCGAGCAGTACTTC
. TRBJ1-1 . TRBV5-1 CASRNPGTFTEAFF TGCGCCAGCAGGAATCCCGGGACATTCACTGAAGCTTTCTTT
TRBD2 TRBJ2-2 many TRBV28 CASSPTSGGARGELFF TGTGCCAGCAGTCCCACTAGCGGGGGGGCTCGTGGGGAGCTGTTTTTT